A single sample is the source of the 5 T cell receptor beta chains below, sequenced in a study of T cell responses to AZD1222 COVID-19 vaccine. Method: immunoSEQ multiplex PCR; TCRdb's copy keeps in-frame clones and lacks some. The data show approximately 180,000 clones, with 90% seen just once and approximately 3% held by the top ten. The starting material was peripheral blood, obtained on day 0 of AZD1222 vaccination. The receptors come from an adult in good health.

This sequence joins TRBV5-1 and TRBJ1-1; D is uncertain. The CDR3 covers 13 residues. CDR1 and CDR2 from the germline V gene are SGHRS and YFSETQ. The V end lost 4 bases, the J end lost 5 bases, and 12 bases lay between the germline ends. CDR3 sequence: CASSQSTGTEAFF. The DNA for the CDR3 is TGCGCCAGCAGCCAATCGACGGGAACTGAAGCTTTCTTT.

The CDR3 coding sequence is TGTGCCAGCAGCAAGGGACGCAGGGGTTATAATTCACCCCTCCACTTT. It translates to CASSKGRRGYNSPLHF. The chain links TRBV21-1 to TRBJ1-6; the D segment call TRBD1 is taken from the table without a DNA check. TRBV21-1 is a recognized pseudogene. This CDR3 spans 16 amino acids.

The V call is TRBV7-6, the J call TRBJ2-2; possible D gene TRBD1, 6 bases. The CDR3 is 15 residues long. The V gene lost 2 bases and the J gene lost 3 bases, with 10 bases spanning the gap. CDR1 and CDR2 from the germline V gene are SGHVS and FNYEAQ. The CDR3 reads CASSLSRGYTGELFF. CDR3 DNA: TGTGCCAGCAGCTTATCTAGGGGGTACACCGGGGAGCTGTTTTTT.

The gene calls are TRBV7-2 and TRBJ2-5; 8 nucleotides align to TRBD1. The CDR3 spans 13 residues. V was clipped by 5 bases and J by 5 bases; unmatched bases: 4. Germline assignment: CDR1 SGHTA and CDR2 FQGNSA. The CDR3 spells CASSPDRAETQYF. CDR3 bases: TGTGCCAGCAGCCCGGACAGGGCGGAGACCCAGTACTTC.

The V and J genes are TRBV5-6 and TRBJ2-2, with 9 bases fitting TRBD2. V gave up 3 bases and J gave up 8 bases; unmatched junction bases: 11. This CDR3 has 16 amino acids. The germline CDR1 and CDR2 sequences are SGHDT and YYEEEE. In DNA form, the CDR3 reads TGTGCCAGCAGCTGGCGGGGGGGCCCGAAGGGTGGGGAGCTGTTTTTT. This translates into CASSWRGGPKGGELFF. The entire variable domain, with the rest obtained from reference TRBV5-6 and TRBJ2-2, is as follows: DAGVTQSPTHLIKTRGQQVTLRCSPKSGHDTVSWYQQALGQGPQFIFQYYEEEERQRGNFPDRFSGHQFPNYSSELNVNALLLGDSALYLCASSWRGGPKGGELFFGEGSRLTVL.